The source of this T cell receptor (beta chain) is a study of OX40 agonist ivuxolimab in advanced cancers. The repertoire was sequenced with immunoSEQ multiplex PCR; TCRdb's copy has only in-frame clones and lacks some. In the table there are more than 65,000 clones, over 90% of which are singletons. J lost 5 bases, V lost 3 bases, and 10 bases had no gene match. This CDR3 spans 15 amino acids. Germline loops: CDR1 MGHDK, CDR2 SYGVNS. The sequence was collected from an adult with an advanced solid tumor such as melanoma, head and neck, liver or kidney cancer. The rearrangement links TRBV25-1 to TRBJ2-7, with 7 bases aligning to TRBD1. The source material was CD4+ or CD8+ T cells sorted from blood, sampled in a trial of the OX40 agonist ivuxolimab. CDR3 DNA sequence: TGTGCCAGCAGTGATATAGGTCAGGGGGTGGACGAGCAGTACTTC. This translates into CASSDIGQGVDEQYF.